This T cell receptor beta chain was identified in a study of blood T cell repertoires in COVID-19. Study-level information: Samples of COVID-19 (acute and convalescent) were obtained from the United States, Italy and Spain. PBMCs, B-cell-depleted T cells, or T cells provided the cDNA or gDNA that made up the material.

The method was immunoSEQ multiplex PCR; TCRdb's version includes in-frame clones alone and lacks a portion of them. The profile shows under 200,000 clones, about 83% of them singletons. V was pared by 5 bases and J by 6 bases, with 6 bases of the junction left unmatched. The CDR3 runs 14 residues. CDR1 SGHTA and CDR2 FQGNSA come from the germline V gene. The receptor was derived from a woman in her 70s with COVID-19, enrolled during active disease. This chain uses TRBV7-2 with TRBJ1-2; 10 positions match TRBD1. The sample taken for sequencing was peripheral blood. The CDR3 is CASSTDRGGDGYTF. In DNA form, the CDR3 reads TGTGCCAGCAGCACGGACAGGGGGGGTGATGGCTACACCTTC.